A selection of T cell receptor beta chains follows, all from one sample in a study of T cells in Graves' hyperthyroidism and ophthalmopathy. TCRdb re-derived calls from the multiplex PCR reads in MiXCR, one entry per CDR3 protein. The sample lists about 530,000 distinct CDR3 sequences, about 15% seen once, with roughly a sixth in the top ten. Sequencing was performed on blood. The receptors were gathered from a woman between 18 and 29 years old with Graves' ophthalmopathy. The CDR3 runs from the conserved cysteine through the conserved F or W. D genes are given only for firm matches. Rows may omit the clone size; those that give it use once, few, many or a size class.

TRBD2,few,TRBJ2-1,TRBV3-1,TGTGCCAGCAGCCTCAGGACATCTAGCGGGGGTATAAATGAGCAGTTCTTC,CASSLRTSSGGINEQFF
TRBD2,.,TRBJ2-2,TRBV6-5,TGTGCCAGCAGTTACTTTAGCGGGGGCGGGAACACCGGGGAGCTGTTTTTT,CASSYFSGGGNTGELFF
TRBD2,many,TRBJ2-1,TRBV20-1,TGCAGTGCTACAGCTAGCGGGATCTTCAATGAGCAGTTCTTC,CSATASGIFNEQFF
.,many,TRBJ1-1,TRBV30,TGTGCCTGGAGTCCGCGGGGGAGAGGAGCTTTCTTT,CAWSPRGRGAFF
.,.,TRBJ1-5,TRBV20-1,TGCAGTGCAGGGACCTTAGGTAGCAATCAGCCCCAGCATTTT,CSAGTLGSNQPQHF
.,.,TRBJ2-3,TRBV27,TGTGCCAGCAGGGGGGTTCCAGATACGCAGTATTTT,CASRGVPDTQYF
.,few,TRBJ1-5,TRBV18,TGTGCCAGCTCACCACCCCAGGGGCCGCGATCGACCCCCCAGCATTTT,CASSPPQGPRSTPQHF
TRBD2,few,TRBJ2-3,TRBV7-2,TGTGCCAGCAGCTCCGAACTAGCGGGGGCTGCCAGCGGGCAGTATTTT,CASSSELAGAASGQYF
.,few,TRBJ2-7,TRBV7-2,TGTGCCAGCAGCTTTAGTCCTTGGGGCGAGCAGTACTTC,CASSFSPWGEQYF
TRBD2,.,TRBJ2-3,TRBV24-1,TGTGCCACCAGCCCGGGGGGGACGGATACGCAGTATTTT,CATSPGGTDTQYF
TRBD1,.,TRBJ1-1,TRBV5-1,TGCGCCAGCAGCTTCGACAGGGGAAGGACTGAAGCTTTCTTT,CASSFDRGRTEAFF
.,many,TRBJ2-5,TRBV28,TGTGCCAGCAGCCGCCTTGGAGAGAGCGAAGAGACCCAGTACTTC,CASSRLGESEETQYF
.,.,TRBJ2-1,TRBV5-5,TGTGCCAGCAGGTTAGAATCGCATGAGCAGTTCTTC,CASRLESHEQFF
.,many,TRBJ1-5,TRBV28,TGTGCCAGCATTCCGACAGGAAATCAGCCCCAGCATTTT,CASIPTGNQPQHF